The T cell receptor beta chain under discussion was sequenced for a study of cytomegalovirus exposure and HLA in healthy donors. Turning to the study itself: The 90 to 150 validation repertoires, a later analysis reported, used the same platform as the approximately 700 first-cohort repertoires.

Data came from immunoSEQ multiplex PCR; TCRdb stores just in-frame clones and leaves some out. The sample includes over 100,000 clones, roughly 95% of them seen just once. An approximately 120-subject validation cohort, separate from the approximately 610-subject first cohort, supplied the donors. In regard to this clone: What it recognizes is unknown.

Trimming took 10 bases from V and 4 from J, leaving 15 bases between them. The V gene's germline CDR1 is SGHTA and CDR2 FQGNSA. The CDR3 is 13 residues long. Overall study findings and caveats: Among the CMV-associated chains, a few were confirmed in vitro as specific for CMV antigens.

The clonotype originates from a woman between 18 and 30 years old in good health and CMV-seronegative. The sequencing sample was made of PBMCs. V usage is TRBV7-2 and J usage is TRBJ2-3; the D gene is possibly TRBD2 (6 bases). CDR3 residues: CATTGLSADTQYF. Written as DNA, the CDR3 is TGTGCCACCACGGGACTTAGTGCAGATACGCAGTATTTT. Filled out from reference TRBV7-2 and TRBJ2-3, the complete variable domain reads GAGVSQSPSNKVTEKGKDVELRCDPISGHTALYWYRQSLGQGLEFLIYFQGNSAPDKSGLPSDRFSAERTGGSVSTLTIQRTQQEDSAVYLCATTGLSADTQYFGPGTRLTVL.